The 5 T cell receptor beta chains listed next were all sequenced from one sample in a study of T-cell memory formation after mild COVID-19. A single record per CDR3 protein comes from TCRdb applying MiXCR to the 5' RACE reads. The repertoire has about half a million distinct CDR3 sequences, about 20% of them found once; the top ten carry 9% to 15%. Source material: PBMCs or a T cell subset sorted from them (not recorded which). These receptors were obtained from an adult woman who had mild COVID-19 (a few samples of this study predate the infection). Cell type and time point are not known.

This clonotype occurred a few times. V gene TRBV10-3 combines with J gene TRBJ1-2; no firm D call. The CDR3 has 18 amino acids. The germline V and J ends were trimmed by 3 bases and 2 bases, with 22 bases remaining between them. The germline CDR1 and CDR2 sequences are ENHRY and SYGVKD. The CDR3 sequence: CAISDGQSPISVNYGYTF. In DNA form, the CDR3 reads TGTGCCATCAGTGACGGTCAATCCCCAATATCGGTCAACTATGGCTACACCTTC.

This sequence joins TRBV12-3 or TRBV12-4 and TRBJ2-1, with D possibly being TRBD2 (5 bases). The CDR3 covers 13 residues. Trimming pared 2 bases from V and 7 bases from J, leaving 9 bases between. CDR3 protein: CASSLSPGNEQFF. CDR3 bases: TGTGCCAGCAGTTTATCCCCGGGAAATGAGCAGTTCTTC.

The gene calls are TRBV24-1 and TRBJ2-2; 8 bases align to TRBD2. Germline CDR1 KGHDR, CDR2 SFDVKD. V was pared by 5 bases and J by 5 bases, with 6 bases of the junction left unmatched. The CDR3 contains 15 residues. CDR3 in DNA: TGTGCCACCAGTGCTGGTAGCGGGGTGACCGGGGAGCTGTTTTTT. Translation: CATSAGSGVTGELFF.

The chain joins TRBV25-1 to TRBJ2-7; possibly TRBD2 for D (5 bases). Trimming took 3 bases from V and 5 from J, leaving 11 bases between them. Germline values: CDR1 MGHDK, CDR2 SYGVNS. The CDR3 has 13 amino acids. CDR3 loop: CASSELPGNEQYF. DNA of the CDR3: TGTGCCAGCAGTGAGTTGCCCGGGAACGAGCAGTACTTC.

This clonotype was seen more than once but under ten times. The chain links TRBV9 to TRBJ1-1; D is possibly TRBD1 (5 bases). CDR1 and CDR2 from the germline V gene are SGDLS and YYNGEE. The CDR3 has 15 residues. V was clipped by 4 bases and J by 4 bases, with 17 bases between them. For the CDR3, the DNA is TGTGCCAGCAGCCCCGGGACGCCTCTGAGCACTGAAGCTTTCTTT. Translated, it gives CASSPGTPLSTEAFF.